These T cell receptor beta chains were read from a single sample in a study of early T cells in non-severe SARS-CoV-2 infection. TCRdb ran MiXCR on the 5' RACE reads and lists one entry per CDR3 protein. The sample yields tens of thousands of distinct CDR3 sequences, around a tenth seen once. The material sequenced was whole blood, taken at baseline. Receptor source: an adult who was a healthcare worker with PCR-confirmed SARS-CoV-2 infection or an uninfected control (not recorded which). Both conserved end residues are part of each CDR3. A D gene is named only where the DNA matches it firmly. Clone size, where shown, is once, few, many, or a class for clones that have expanded.

clone_size,j_call,d_call,v_call,cdr3_length,cdr3_aa,cdr3_nt
few,TRBJ1-2,-,TRBV27,14,CASSSPGTAYGYTF,TGTGCCAGCAGTTCGCCGGGGACGGCCTATGGCTACACCTTC
many,TRBJ2-7,TRBD1,TRBV11-2,14,CASSPLDRGYEQYF,TGTGCCAGCAGCCCCCTGGACAGGGGTTACGAGCAGTACTTC
few,TRBJ2-5,-,TRBV11-2,15,CASSLTPTEQETQYF,TGTGCCAGCAGCTTAACCCCGACAGAGCAAGAGACCCAGTACTTC
many,TRBJ2-2,TRBD2,TRBV9,16,CASSEGTSGFTGELFF,TGTGCCAGCAGCGAGGGGACTAGCGGGTTCACCGGGGAGCTGTTTTTT
many,TRBJ2-7,TRBD1,TRBV27,13,CASSTDRGYEQYF,TGTGCCAGCAGTACGGACAGGGGCTACGAGCAGTACTTC
many,TRBJ2-7,-,TRBV4-2,15,CASSQDFRGSYEQYF,TGTGCCAGCAGCCAAGATTTTCGGGGATCCTACGAGCAGTACTTC
many,TRBJ1-1,-,TRBV30,13,CAWRPGLGTEAFF,TGTGCCTGGAGACCAGGGCTTGGGACTGAAGCTTTCTTT
-,TRBJ1-6,-,TRBV7-2,15,CASSLSAQHNSPLHF,TGTGCCAGCAGCTTATCCGCACAGCATAATTCACCCCTCCACTTT
-,TRBJ1-1,-,TRBV6-6,13,CASRRDERTEAFF,TGTGCCAGCAGGAGGGACGAGAGAACTGAAGCTTTCTTT
many,TRBJ2-3,TRBD1,TRBV14,15,CASSLKTGPTDTQYF,TGTGCCAGCAGCCTCAAGACAGGGCCAACAGATACGCAGTATTTT
many,TRBJ1-2,-,TRBV7-6,12,CASSSRRGGYTF,TGTGCCAGCAGCTCGCGTAGGGGCGGCTACACCTTC
-,TRBJ1-6,-,TRBV3-1,12,CASSPAQEPLHF,TGTGCCAGCAGCCCGGCACAGGAACCCCTCCACTTT
few,TRBJ1-5,-,TRBV20-1,14,CSAIPRYSNQPQHF,TGCAGTGCTATCCCGCGGTATAGCAATCAGCCCCAGCATTTT
medium-sized,TRBJ2-1,TRBD2,TRBV4-2,15,CASSQEERGPNEQFF,TGTGCCAGCAGCCAAGAGGAGCGGGGACCAAATGAGCAGTTCTTC
-,TRBJ2-2,-,TRBV9,14,CASSMGVNTGELFF,TGTGCCAGCAGCATGGGTGTTAACACCGGGGAGCTGTTTTTT
many,TRBJ2-3,-,TRBV2,14,CASSGGDSTDTQYF,TGTGCCAGCAGTGGGGGCGATAGCACAGATACGCAGTATTTT
-,TRBJ2-1,TRBD2,TRBV30,13,CAWSLAGVVEQFF,TGTGCCTGGAGCTTAGCGGGAGTGGTTGAGCAGTTCTTC
-,TRBJ2-1,-,TRBV7-9,13,CASSLAGGNEQFF,TGTGCCAGCAGCTTAGCGGGCGGCAATGAGCAGTTCTTC
few,TRBJ1-5,-,TRBV20-1,15,CSARPTGVSNQPQHF,TGCAGTGCTAGACCTACAGGAGTTAGCAATCAGCCCCAGCATTTT
few,TRBJ2-3,TRBD1,TRBV6-4,14,CASSDSQGADTQYF,TGTGCCAGCAGTGACTCGCAGGGGGCAGATACGCAGTATTTT
many,TRBJ2-1,-,TRBV3-1,13,CASSQGERDEQFF,TGTGCCAGCAGCCAAGGGGAGCGGGATGAGCAGTTCTTC
few,TRBJ2-5,TRBD1,TRBV2,15,CASSEGTGGGETQYF,TGTGCCAGCAGTGAAGGGACAGGGGGCGGAGAGACCCAGTACTTC
few,TRBJ1-2,-,TRBV30,11,CAWSVSYGYTF,TGTGCCTGGAGTGTGAGCTATGGCTACACCTTC
few,TRBJ2-7,-,TRBV18,12,CAHRGFSYEQYF,TGTGCCCACCGAGGATTTTCCTACGAGCAGTACTTC
-,TRBJ2-7,-,TRBV28,14,CASSNGDGRREQYF,TGTGCCAGCAGTAACGGTGACGGGCGCCGCGAGCAGTACTTC
-,TRBJ2-7,-,TRBV11-2,13,CASSQRGNLVRYF,TGTGCCAGCAGCCAAAGGGGGAACCTCGTCAGGTACTTC
few,TRBJ2-3,-,TRBV12-3/TRBV12-4,14,CASSEQGPTDTQYF,TGTGCCAGCAGTGAACAGGGTCCCACAGATACGCAGTATTTT
-,TRBJ2-2,-,TRBV24-1,12,CASGGPTGELFF,TGTGCCTCCGGGGGCCCCACCGGGGAGCTGTTTTTT
few,TRBJ1-5,-,TRBV21-1,18,CASSKELPGQGANQPQHF,TGTGCCAGCAGCAAAGAGCTTCCGGGACAGGGGGCGAATCAGCCCCAGCATTTT
few,TRBJ2-7,TRBD1,TRBV12-3/TRBV12-4,14,CASSLGRQGREQYF,TGTGCCAGCAGTCTGGGAAGACAGGGGCGGGAGCAGTACTTC
few,TRBJ2-7,-,TRBV6-2/TRBV6-3,14,CASSYGQSSYEQYF,TGTGCCAGCAGTTACGGACAGAGCTCCTACGAGCAGTACTTC
many,TRBJ1-4,-,TRBV28,17,CASSLPLIGQTNEKLFF,TGTGCCAGCAGCTTGCCCCTCATCGGGCAGACTAATGAAAAACTGTTTTTT
few,TRBJ1-1,-,TRBV6-1,14,CASSQMYLNTEAFF,TGTGCCAGCAGTCAGATGTACCTGAACACTGAAGCTTTCTTT
-,TRBJ1-1,-,TRBV10-3,13,CAISGHLNTEAFF,TGTGCCATCAGTGGACATTTGAACACTGAAGCTTTCTTT
-,TRBJ2-3,-,TRBV7-9,15,CASSPGVRDGDTQYF,TGTGCCAGCAGCCCGGGAGTACGTGACGGAGATACGCAGTATTTT
few,TRBJ1-1,TRBD1,TRBV30,13,CAWRQGAGTEAFF,TGTGCCTGGAGGCAGGGGGCGGGAACTGAAGCTTTCTTT
-,TRBJ1-1,TRBD1,TRBV27,17,CASSFSLVTGSDTEAFF,TGTGCCAGCAGTTTTTCTTTGGTGACAGGGAGCGACACTGAAGCTTTCTTT
many,TRBJ2-1,TRBD2,TRBV6-5,15,CASSPGLAGGREQFF,TGTGCCAGCAGCCCCGGACTAGCGGGGGGGCGCGAGCAGTTCTTC
-,TRBJ2-7,-,TRBV12-3/TRBV12-4,14,CASSPSLFPYEQYF,TGTGCCAGCAGTCCATCCTTATTCCCCTACGAGCAGTACTTC
-,TRBJ2-5,-,TRBV3-1,14,CASSHGQGWETQYF,TGTGCCAGCAGCCATGGGCAGGGCTGGGAGACCCAGTACTTC
-,TRBJ1-1,-,TRBV25-1,12,CASSQGYTEAFF,TGTGCCAGCAGTCAGGGTTACACTGAAGCTTTCTTT
-,TRBJ2-5,-,TRBV7-9,12,CASSRHQETQYF,TGTGCCAGCAGCCGCCACCAAGAGACCCAGTACTTC
-,TRBJ2-3,-,TRBV7-8,13,CASSPRGSDTQYF,TGTGCCAGCAGCCCGAGGGGGTCAGATACGCAGTATTTT
-,TRBJ2-3,-,TRBV28,16,CASSPTGTTPADTQYF,TGTGCCAGCAGTCCGACCGGGACAACACCGGCAGATACGCAGTATTTT
once,TRBJ1-1,-,TRBV4-1,15,CASSQQGSGGTEAFF,TGCGCCAGCAGCCAACAAGGGTCGGGGGGCACTGAAGCTTTCTTT
-,TRBJ2-3,TRBD2,TRBV11-2,16,CASSLDKGLAADTQYF,TGTGCCAGCAGCTTAGATAAGGGACTAGCGGCAGATACGCAGTATTTT
many,TRBJ2-4,-,TRBV2,12,CASSVRVFFQYF,TGTGCCAGCAGTGTCAGGGTTTTCTTTCAGTACTTC
few,TRBJ2-5,-,TRBV28,14,CASSLGTFSETQYF,TGTGCCAGCAGTTTAGGGACATTCTCAGAGACCCAGTACTTC
-,TRBJ2-6,-,TRBV20-1,14,CSARERPGANVLTF,TGCAGTGCTAGAGAAAGACCTGGGGCCAACGTCCTGACTTTC
few,TRBJ2-5,TRBD1,TRBV5-1,14,CASSYGTGEETQYF,TGCGCCAGCAGCTACGGGACAGGGGAGGAGACCCAGTACTTC
many,TRBJ2-3,TRBD2,TRBV20-1,17,CSARGSGSAGGTDTQYF,TGCAGTGCTAGAGGGAGCGGGAGCGCAGGGGGCACAGATACGCAGTATTTT
-,TRBJ1-5,TRBD1,TRBV6-6,15,CASSRQGEGNQPQHF,TGTGCCAGCAGCCGCCAGGGGGAAGGCAATCAGCCCCAGCATTTT
-,TRBJ2-1,-,TRBV19,16,CASSISGATPYNEQFF,TGTGCCAGTAGTATATCCGGGGCTACCCCTTACAATGAGCAGTTCTTC
few,TRBJ2-7,-,TRBV7-9,11,CASSPNYEQYF,TGTGCCAGCAGCCCAAACTACGAGCAGTACTTC
few,TRBJ2-3,TRBD1,TRBV11-3,19,CASSFRGTGAASGTDTQYF,TGTGCCAGCAGCTTCCGGGGGACAGGGGCAGCATCGGGCACAGATACGCAGTATTTT
many,TRBJ2-5,-,TRBV5-5,17,CASSLGFGTGVKETQYF,TGTGCCAGCAGCTTGGGCTTCGGAACGGGAGTAAAAGAGACCCAGTACTTC
-,TRBJ2-7,TRBD2,TRBV13,16,CASSPDRSGGAYEQYF,TGTGCCAGCAGCCCGGACCGTAGCGGGGGGGCCTACGAGCAGTACTTC
-,TRBJ2-7,-,TRBV18,14,CASSPLALSYEQYF,TGTGCCAGCTCACCACTAGCCCTCTCCTACGAGCAGTACTTC
few,TRBJ2-3,-,TRBV12-3/TRBV12-4,14,CASSYGGAGDTQYF,TGTGCCAGCAGTTACGGGGGCGCGGGGGATACGCAGTATTTT
few,TRBJ1-1,TRBD1,TRBV10-1,14,CASSRTGGNTEAFF,TGCGCCAGCAGCCGAACAGGGGGCAACACTGAAGCTTTCTTT